A selection of T cell receptor beta chains follows, all from one sample in a study of regulatory T cells in long-lasting Graves disease. Each CDR3 protein is one row after TCRdb ran MiXCR on the multiplex PCR reads. Of under 500,000 distinct CDR3 sequences listed, around 21% are singletons. Sequencing used peripheral blood mononuclear cells (PBMCs), obtained when the disease was refractory, from a patient treated with antithyroid drugs. The receptor set was obtained from a female donor with Graves disease. Each CDR3 is given with its conserved first and last residue. The order of the fields is V gene, D gene, clone size, J gene, CDR3 protein, CDR3 DNA. A D gene is named only where the DNA matches it firmly. Not every row has a clone size; where given, it reads once, few, many or a size class.

>TRBV12-3/TRBV12-4|TRBD1|many|TRBJ1-5
CASSLQQGVGQPQHF
TGTGCCAGCAGTTTACAGCAGGGGGTAGGTCAGCCCCAGCATTTT
>TRBV27|NA|many|TRBJ2-5
CASSLSPGSGETQYF
TGTGCCAGCAGTTTATCTCCCGGCTCTGGGGAGACCCAGTACTTC
>TRBV4-2|NA|once|TRBJ2-7
CASSQDRGASVGNEQYF
TGTGCCAGCAGCCAAGATAGGGGGGCATCAGTAGGGAACGAGCAGTACTTC
>TRBV27|TRBD2|many|TRBJ2-1
CASSLSSGGHGNEQFF
TGTGCCAGCAGTTTATCCTCGGGAGGGCACGGCAATGAGCAGTTCTTC
>TRBV11-3|TRBD2|many|TRBJ2-7
CASSFASGSYEQYF
TGTGCCAGCAGCTTCGCTAGCGGGAGCTACGAGCAGTACTTC
>TRBV7-8|NA|few|TRBJ2-7
CTSSLTPSSYEQYF
TGTACCAGCAGCTTAACACCTAGTTCCTACGAGCAGTACTTC
>TRBV11-2|TRBD2|many|TRBJ2-5
CASSPTTGLAGSQETQYF
TGTGCCAGCAGCCCGACTACTGGACTAGCGGGATCCCAAGAGACCCAGTACTTC
>TRBV9|NA|NA|TRBJ1-1
CASSVATDTEAFF
TGTGCCAGCAGCGTAGCGACAGACACTGAAGCTTTCTTT
>TRBV19|TRBD1|NA|TRBJ2-7
CASSMNRGSTYEQYF
TGTGCCAGTAGTATGAACAGGGGTTCCACCTACGAGCAGTACTTC
>TRBV6-2/TRBV6-3|NA|few|TRBJ1-1
CASSYSRQGRNEAFF
TGTGCCAGCAGTTACTCGAGGCAGGGAAGGAATGAAGCTTTCTTT
>TRBV6-1|NA|few|TRBJ1-4
CASKKRGLSWGEKLFF
TGTGCCAGCAAAAAACGGGGGCTCTCGTGGGGCGAAAAACTGTTTTTT
>TRBV28|TRBD1|many|TRBJ2-5
CASSNPGQGAETQYF
TGTGCCAGCAGTAACCCGGGACAGGGGGCAGAGACCCAGTACTTC
>TRBV6-1|NA|many|TRBJ2-7
CASSPGTALSYEQYF
TGTGCCAGCAGCCCAGGGACTGCCCTCTCCTACGAGCAGTACTTC
>TRBV4-2|NA|few|TRBJ1-4
CASSQGPGGTEEKLFF
TGTGCCAGCAGCCAAGGTCCTGGAGGGACCGAGGAAAAACTGTTTTTT
>TRBV28|TRBD1|many|TRBJ1-5
CASSSGQGRNQPQHF
TGTGCCAGCAGTTCGGGACAGGGGCGCAATCAGCCCCAGCATTTT
>TRBV5-1|NA|many|TRBJ1-1
CASNLGVNTEAFF
TGCGCCAGCAATCTAGGAGTGAACACTGAAGCTTTCTTT
>TRBV7-2|NA|many|TRBJ2-7
CASSLLSGPSSYEQYF
TGTGCCAGCAGCTTATTATCCGGGCCCAGCTCCTACGAGCAGTACTTC
>TRBV6-1|NA|NA|TRBJ2-2
CATYTGELFF
TGTGCCACATACACCGGGGAGCTGTTTTTT
>TRBV28|TRBD2|many|TRBJ2-6
CASSPGPGGQGSGANVLTF
TGTGCCAGCAGTCCCGGCCCGGGGGGGCAAGGGTCTGGGGCCAACGTCCTGACTTTC
>TRBV28|NA|many|TRBJ2-5
CASRPLERQETQYF
TGTGCCAGCAGGCCATTGGAGAGACAAGAGACCCAGTACTTC
>TRBV2|TRBD2|few|TRBJ2-3
CASSELAGGDTQYF
TGTGCCAGCAGTGAACTAGCGGGAGGGGATACGCAGTATTTT
>TRBV12-3/TRBV12-4|NA|many|TRBJ2-7
CASSSTGVLNEQYF
TGTGCCAGCAGTTCGACGGGGGTTTTGAACGAGCAGTACTTC
>TRBV4-2|NA|few|TRBJ1-1
CASSRHWVRQQNTEAFF
TGTGCCAGCAGCCGGCACTGGGTGAGACAGCAGAACACTGAAGCTTTCTTT
>TRBV7-9|NA|few|TRBJ2-7
CASSLWQPPHEQYF
TGTGCCAGCAGCTTATGGCAGCCCCCGCACGAGCAGTACTTC
>TRBV20-1|TRBD2|NA|TRBJ2-7
CSASILAGPYEQYF
TGCAGTGCTAGTATCCTAGCGGGGCCCTACGAGCAGTACTTC
>TRBV2|TRBD1|NA|TRBJ1-4
CASSETGGGEKLFF
TGTGCCAGCAGTGAGACAGGGGGAGGTGAAAAACTGTTTTTT
>TRBV20-1|NA|many|TRBJ2-5
CSARDQNVDYPLEETQYF
TGCAGTGCTAGAGATCAGAATGTGGACTATCCCCTTGAAGAGACCCAGTACTTC
>TRBV12-5|TRBD2|NA|TRBJ2-1
CASAREASAPAVHEQFF
TGTGCTAGTGCCCGGGAGGCTAGCGCCCCCGCTGTACATGAGCAGTTCTTC